This T cell receptor beta chain was profiled in a study of blood T cell repertoires in COVID-19. Per the original data handling: Amplifying reference gene primers gave estimates of nucleated cell counts. The data were produced by immunoSEQ multiplex PCR, yet TCRdb's version contains in-frame clones alone and is incomplete. That table supplies the V and J calls and clone size; D and trimming were determined from the DNA. The data contain over 250,000 clones, roughly 87% of them singletons. Per the germline V gene, CDR1 is MNHEY and CDR2 is SVGEGT. The CDR3 is 14 residues long. The germline V and J ends were trimmed by 4 bases and 5 bases, with 12 bases remaining between them. This clone was recorded once.

This sequence originates from a woman in her twenties or thirties with acute or convalescent COVID-19. The sample taken for sequencing was peripheral blood. V usage is TRBV6-2 or TRBV6-3 and J usage is TRBJ1-5; D gene unclear. This CDR3 reads CASSFGVLDQPQHF. DNA of the CDR3: TGTGCCAGCAGTTTCGGGGTCTTGGATCAGCCCCAGCATTTT.